Below, 9 T cell receptor beta chains from the same sample are listed, as sequenced in a study of cytomegalovirus exposure and HLA in healthy donors. TCRdb keeps only in-frame clones here, not all; method: immunoSEQ multiplex PCR. The sample has hundreds of thousands of clones; roughly 87% are singletons. The sample comprised PBMCs. The receptors here all came from a woman aged 30 to 39 in good health and CMV-seronegative.

The rearrangement links TRBV7-8 to TRBJ2-7, with D possibly TRBD1 on 6 matching bases. CDR1 and CDR2 (germline): SGHVS, FQNEAQ. V was clipped by 4 bases and J by 3 bases, with 10 bases between them. This CDR3 spans 13 amino acids. CDR3 coding DNA: TGTGCCAGCAGCTCAACAGGGTTCTACGAGCAGTACTTC. It translates to CASSSTGFYEQYF.

The V and J genes are TRBV7-9 and TRBJ2-7, with D hard to call. Deletions cut 1 base from V and 5 bases from J, with 9 bases between. Germline CDR1 is SEHNR and CDR2 is FQNEAQ (reference sequence). CDR3 length equals 13 residues. CDR3 nucleotides: TGTGCCAGCAGCTTAGTTCTGGGTAACGAGCAGTACTTC. Amino acids: CASSLVLGNEQYF.

The chain couples TRBV6-5 to TRBJ2-7; the match to TRBD2 covers 10 bases. Germline CDR1 is MNHEY and CDR2 is SVGAGI. CDR3 length: 15 residues. The V gene end was trimmed by 6 bases and the J gene end by 4 bases; junction bases not matched to a gene: 9. In DNA, the CDR3 is TGTGCCAGCAGCCGCCTTACTAGCGGGGCGTACGAGCAGTACTTC. It is translated as CASSRLTSGAYEQYF.

The chain joins TRBV7-8 to TRBJ2-5; TRBD1 is a possible D gene (6 bases). Trimming shortened V by 5 bases and J by 5 bases, and 15 bases separated the two germline ends. In germline, CDR1 is SGHVS, CDR2 FQNEAQ. The CDR3 length is 14 residues. The CDR3 sequence is CASSTRWDTETQYF. The CDR3 coding sequence is TGTGCCAGCAGCACTAGATGGGACACTGAGACCCAGTACTTC.

The V call is TRBV18, the J call TRBJ2-5, with a tentative D call TRBD2 (5 bases). Germline CDR1 is KGHSH and CDR2 is LQKENI. There are 14 residues in the CDR3. The V end lost 3 bases, the J end lost 5 bases, and 13 bases lay between the germline ends. CDR3 loop: CASSPALSGETQYF. Written as DNA, the CDR3 is TGTGCCAGCTCACCGGCACTCTCGGGGGAGACCCAGTACTTC.

Regarding this clone: Compared with germline, one end of the junction differs, possibly owing to a read error. The V call is TRBV7-2, the J call TRBJ2-5; 10 positions match TRBD1. The CDR3 extends over 12 amino acids. Looked up from germline, CDR1 is SGHTA and CDR2 is FQGNSA. The CDR3 here is CASSFPTGGANF. The CDR3 nucleotides are TGTGCCAGCAGCTTCCCGACAGGGGGCGCGAACTTC. The whole variable domain, filled in from reference TRBV7-2 and TRBJ2-5, reads GAGVSQSPSNKVTEKGKDVELRCDPISGHTALYWYRQSLGQGLEFLIYFQGNSAPDKSGLPSDRFSAERTGGSVSTLTIQRTQQEDSAVYLCASSFPTGGANFGPGTRLLVL.

The V and J genes are TRBV27 and TRBJ2-4; D remains unclear. CDR3 length: 17 residues. V lost 2 bases, J lost 0 bases, and 14 bases lay in between. Germline CDR1 is MNHEY and CDR2 is SMNVEV (reference sequence). CDR3 region: CASSLESGLGAKNIQYF. In nucleotides, the CDR3 is TGTGCCAGCAGTTTAGAGTCTGGCTTGGGAGCCAAAAACATTCAGTACTTC.

V and J are TRBV12-5 and TRBJ1-5; weak D call: TRBD1 (6 bases). This CDR3 region has 13 residues. The germline V gene has CDR1 LGHNT and CDR2 FRNRAP. V gave up 0 bases and J gave up 6 bases, with 6 bases separating them. CDR3 coding DNA: TGTGCTAGTGGTTTGGTACAGGGTCAGCCCCAGCATTTT. It encodes CASGLVQGQPQHF.

V is TRBV30 and J is TRBJ2-3; tentative D call: TRBD2 (6 bases). V lost 5 bases to trimming and J lost 6 bases, with 15 bases between them. From germline, CDR1 is GTSNPN and CDR2 SVGIG (reference sequence). The CDR3 loop spans 13 amino acids. CDR3 sequence reads: CAWEPGGTDTQYF. CDR3 DNA: TGTGCCTGGGAACCAGGAGGGACGGATACGCAGTATTTT.